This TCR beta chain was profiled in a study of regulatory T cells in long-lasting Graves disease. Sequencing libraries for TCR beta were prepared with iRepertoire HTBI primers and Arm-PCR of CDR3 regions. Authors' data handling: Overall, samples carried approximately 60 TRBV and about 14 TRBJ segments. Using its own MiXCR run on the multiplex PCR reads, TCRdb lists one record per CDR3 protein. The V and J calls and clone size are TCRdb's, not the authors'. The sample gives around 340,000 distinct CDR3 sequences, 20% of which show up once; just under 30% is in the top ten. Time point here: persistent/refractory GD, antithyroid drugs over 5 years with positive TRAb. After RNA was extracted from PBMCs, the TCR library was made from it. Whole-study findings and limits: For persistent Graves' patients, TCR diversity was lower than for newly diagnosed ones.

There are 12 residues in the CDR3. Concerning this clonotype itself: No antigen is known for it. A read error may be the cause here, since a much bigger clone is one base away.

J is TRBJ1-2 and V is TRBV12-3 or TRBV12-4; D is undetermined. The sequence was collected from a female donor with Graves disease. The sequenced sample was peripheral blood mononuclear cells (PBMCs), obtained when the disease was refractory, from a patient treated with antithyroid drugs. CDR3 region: CTSSTGSYGYTF. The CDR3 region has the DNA TGTACCAGCAGCACTGGGTCCTATGGCTACACCTTC.